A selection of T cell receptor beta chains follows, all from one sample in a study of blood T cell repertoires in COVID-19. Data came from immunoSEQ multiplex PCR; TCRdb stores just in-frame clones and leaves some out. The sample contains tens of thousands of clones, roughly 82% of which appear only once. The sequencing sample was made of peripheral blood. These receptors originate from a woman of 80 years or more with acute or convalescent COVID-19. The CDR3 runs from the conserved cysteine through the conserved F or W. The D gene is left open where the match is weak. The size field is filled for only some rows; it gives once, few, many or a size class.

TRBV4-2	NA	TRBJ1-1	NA	TGTGCCAGCAGAACAGAGTCCTACATGAACACTGAAGCTTTCTTT	CASRTESYMNTEAFF
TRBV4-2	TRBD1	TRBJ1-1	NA	TGTGCCAGCAGCCCCCCGGGACAGGGGAACACTGAAGCTTTCTTT	CASSPPGQGNTEAFF
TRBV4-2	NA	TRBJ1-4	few	TGTGCCAGCAGCCAAGGTACAGGGAATGAAAAACTGTTTTTT	CASSQGTGNEKLFF
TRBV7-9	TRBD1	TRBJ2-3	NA	TGTGCCAGCAGCCCCCCCTATCGGACAGGGGGGACAGATACGCAGTATTTT	CASSPPYRTGGTDTQYF
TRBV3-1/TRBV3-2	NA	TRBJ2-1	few	TGTGCCAGCAGCCAAGTAAAGGGGGGGATTGAGCAGTTCTTC	CASSQVKGGIEQFF
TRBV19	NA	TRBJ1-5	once	TGTGCCAGTAGCCCCACAGGCGTGGGGAATCAGCCCCAGCATTTT	CASSPTGVGNQPQHF
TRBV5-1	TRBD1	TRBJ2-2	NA	TGCGCCAGCAGCTATAGTCGCGGGACAGGTCCTACCACCGGGGAGCTGTTTTTT	CASSYSRGTGPTTGELFF
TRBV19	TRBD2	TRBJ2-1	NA	TGTGCCAGTAAGGTTGGGACTAGTTCGGTTGAGCAGTTCTTC	CASKVGTSSVEQFF
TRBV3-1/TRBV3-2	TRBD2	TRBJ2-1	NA	TGTGCCAGCAGCCAAGTTCGGGGGGGGGTTGGCAATGAGCAGTTCTTC	CASSQVRGGVGNEQFF
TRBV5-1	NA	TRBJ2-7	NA	TGCGCCAGCAGTTGGTTTCAGGGGACGGGCGAGCAGTACTTC	CASSWFQGTGEQYF
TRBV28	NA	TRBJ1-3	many	TGTGCCAGCAGTTCACCCGAGGTTCGGACTGGAAACACCATATATTTT	CASSSPEVRTGNTIYF
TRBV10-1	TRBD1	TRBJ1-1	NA	TGCGCCAGCGGATCAGGGGACAGCACTGAAGCTTTCTTT	CASGSGDSTEAFF
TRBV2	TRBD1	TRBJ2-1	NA	TGTGCCAGCAGAGCCACAGGGGGCAATGAGCAGTTCTTC	CASRATGGNEQFF
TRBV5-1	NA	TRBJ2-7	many	TGCGCCAGCAGCCCTATCCTCAGGGTCCCCTACGAGCAGTACTTC	CASSPILRVPYEQYF
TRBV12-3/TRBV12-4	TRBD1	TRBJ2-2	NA	TGTGCCACCCGGGACAGTAACACCGGGGAGCTGTTTTTT	CATRDSNTGELFF
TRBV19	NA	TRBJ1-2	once	TGTGCCTCTAGAGGAGACAGAAAATACAATGATGGCTACACCTTC	CASRGDRKYNDGYTF
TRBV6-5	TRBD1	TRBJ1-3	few	TGTGCCAGCCTACAGGGGAACCTAAACACCATATATTTT	CASLQGNLNTIYF
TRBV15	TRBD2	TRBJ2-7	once	TGTGCCACCAGCAGAGGTGCCGGGACTAGCGGCTACGAGCAGTACTTC	CATSRGAGTSGYEQYF
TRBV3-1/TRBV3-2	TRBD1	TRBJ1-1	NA	TGTGCCAGCAGCCCGATACAGGGGGACACTGAAGCTTTCTTT	CASSPIQGDTEAFF
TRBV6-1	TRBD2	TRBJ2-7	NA	TGTGCCAGCAGTGAAACGGCTAGCGGGGGGGCCTACCCCTACGAGCAGTACTTC	CASSETASGGAYPYEQYF
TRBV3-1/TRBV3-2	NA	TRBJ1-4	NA	TGTGCCAGCAGCCAAGGACAGAAACTGTTTTTT	CASSQGQKLFF
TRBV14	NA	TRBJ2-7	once	TGTGCCAGCAGCCTCGGCCGCGGGGTGGGCGAGCAGTACTTC	CASSLGRGVGEQYF
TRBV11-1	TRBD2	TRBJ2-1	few	TGTGCCAGCAGCTCCTTTAGCGGGGGGTTAGAGAGTGAGCAGTTCTTC	CASSSFSGGLESEQFF
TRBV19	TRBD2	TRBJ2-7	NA	TGTGCCAGTAGCCCCCGGGACTACTTTATAACGGGCCGCTTC	CASSPRDYFITGRF
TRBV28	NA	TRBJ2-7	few	TGTGCCAGCAGTTGGGGCGAACTTCTGAACGCCGAGCAGTACTTC	CASSWGELLNAEQYF
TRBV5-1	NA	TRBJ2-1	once	TGCGCCAGCAGCTTAGAGGGTAGCAGCAATGAGCAGTTCTTC	CASSLEGSSNEQFF
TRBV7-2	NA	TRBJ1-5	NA	TGTGCCAGCAGCCTCCGGGAGGATCAGCCCCAGCATTTT	CASSLREDQPQHF
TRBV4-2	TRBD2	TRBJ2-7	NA	TGTGCCAGCAGCCTCCCCGGAAGCGGGAGAAACGAGCAGTACTTC	CASSLPGSGRNEQYF
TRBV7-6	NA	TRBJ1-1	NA	TGTGCCAGCAGCTTAGAGGAGGGTCACCGCTGGCCCAACACTGAAGCTTTCTTT	CASSLEEGHRWPNTEAFF
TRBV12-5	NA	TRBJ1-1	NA	TGTGCTAGTGGTTTCGGACAATTCATGAGCACTGAAGCTTTCTTT	CASGFGQFMSTEAFF
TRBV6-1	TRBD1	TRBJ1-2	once	TGTGCCAGCAGTGAACAGGGGGCTAACTATGGCTACACCTTC	CASSEQGANYGYTF
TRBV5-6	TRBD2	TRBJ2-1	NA	TGTGCCAGCATCCGCCTAGCGGACCTGGGAGGGGCGAATGAGCAGTTCTTC	CASIRLADLGGANEQFF
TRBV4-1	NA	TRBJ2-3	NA	TGCGCCAGCAGCCAAAATGCTCCGGGCACAGATACGCAGTATTTT	CASSQNAPGTDTQYF
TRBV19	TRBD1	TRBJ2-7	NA	TGTGCCAGTAGTATAATCACGGGACAGGGCGCCTACGAGCAGTACTTC	CASSIITGQGAYEQYF
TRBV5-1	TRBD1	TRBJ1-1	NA	TGCGCCAGCAGCTTGGACAGGGGGCTGAACACTGAAGCTTTCTTT	CASSLDRGLNTEAFF
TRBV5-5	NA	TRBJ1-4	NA	TGTGCCAGCAGCTCCGTTTTCGGAGACGAAAAACTGTTTTTT	CASSSVFGDEKLFF
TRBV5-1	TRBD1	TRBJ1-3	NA	TGCGCCAGCAGCTTAAATGGGGGACAGATAGACACCATATATTTT	CASSLNGGQIDTIYF
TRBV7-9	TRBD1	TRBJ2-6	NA	TGTGCCAGCAGCCGGACAGGGGGCGCTGGGGCCAACGTCCTGACTTTC	CASSRTGGAGANVLTF
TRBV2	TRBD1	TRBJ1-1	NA	TGTGCCAGCAGTACGGACAGGTACCTCACTGAAGCTTTCTTT	CASSTDRYLTEAFF
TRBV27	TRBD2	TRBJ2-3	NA	TGTGCCAGCAGCCGACTAGCGGGGGTCACAGATACGCAGTATTTT	CASSRLAGVTDTQYF
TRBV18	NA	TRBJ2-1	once	TGTGCCAGCTCACTAGGGGGAAATGAGCAGTTCTTC	CASSLGGNEQFF
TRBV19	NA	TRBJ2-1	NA	TGTGCCAGTAGTATAGATCTATTGACTAGGAGCTTCTTC	CASSIDLLTRSFF
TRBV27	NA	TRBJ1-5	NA	TGTGCCAGCAGTTTATCTCCCAGGGGAAGCAATCAGCCCCAGCATTTT	CASSLSPRGSNQPQHF
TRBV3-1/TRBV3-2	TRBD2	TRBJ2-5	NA	TGTGCCAGCAGCCAAGATATATTAGCGGCGGGGGGAGAGACCCAGTACTTC	CASSQDILAAGGETQYF
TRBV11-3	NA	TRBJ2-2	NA	TGTGCCAGCAGCTTAGACAGTAACACCGGGGAGCTGTTTTTT	CASSLDSNTGELFF